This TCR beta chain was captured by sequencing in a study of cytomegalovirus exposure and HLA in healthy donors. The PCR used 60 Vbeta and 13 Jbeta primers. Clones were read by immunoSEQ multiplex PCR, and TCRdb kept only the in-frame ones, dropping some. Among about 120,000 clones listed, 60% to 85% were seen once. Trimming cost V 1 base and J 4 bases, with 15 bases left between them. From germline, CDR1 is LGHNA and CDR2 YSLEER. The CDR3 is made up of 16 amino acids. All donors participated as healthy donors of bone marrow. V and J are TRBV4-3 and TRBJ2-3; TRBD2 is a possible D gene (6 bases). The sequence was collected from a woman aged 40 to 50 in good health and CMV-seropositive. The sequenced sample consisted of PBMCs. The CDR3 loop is CASSQGLSGVPDTQYF. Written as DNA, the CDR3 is TGCGCCAGCAGCCAAGGACTCTCGGGAGTTCCAGATACGCAGTATTTT.